Described below is a single T cell receptor (beta chain) sequence and its context. Its antigen is still unknown. Treatment denoted: approximately nine-day PBMC culture with coronavirus spike peptide pools or control peptides (ViraFEST assay). This entry is derived from a study of vaccination and CD4 T cells after COVID-19. The V gene's germline CDR1 is SGHNT and CDR2 YENEEA. This CDR3 is 14 amino acids long. Trimming left V 5 bases short and J 2 bases short, with 13 bases between. Sequenced with the Oncomine TCR Beta short-read assay was DNA taken from cultured CD4+ T cells. Each CDR3 protein gets one entry after TCRdb re-called the PCR reads with MiXCR. The table shows around 10,000 distinct CDR3 sequences, with around 55% occurring only once.

V usage is TRBV11-3 and J usage is TRBJ2-7; D call uncertain. The clonotype was recovered from a human donor who had recovered from COVID-19. The sample comprised CD4+ T cells from blood, cultured in vitro. The CDR3 protein is CASSRAGEAYEQYF. In DNA, the CDR3 is TGTGCCAGCAGCCGGGCCGGTGAGGCCTACGAGCAGTACTTC.